This TCR beta chain was found in a study of T cells in Graves' hyperthyroidism and ophthalmopathy. Study context: Before treatment of any kind, peripheral blood was taken at initial diagnosis. Study-wide results and caveats: Researchers found most expanded thyroid clonotypes above 0.001 in blood as well.

V lost 2 bases and J lost 7; bases outside the gene matches: 7. The germline V gene encodes CDR1 SGHAT and CDR2 FQNNGV. The CDR3 length is 15 residues. Diagnosis relied on clinical symptoms, serum thyroxine and TRAb, thyroid ultrasound and orbital computed tomography. This clonotype has a count of ten or more. Its antigen is undetermined. Amplification of TCR beta CDR3 regions was performed using RNA transcripts as template. The TCR CDR3 first-round RT-PCR relied on the HTBI primer set. TCRdb reanalysed the multiplex PCR reads using MiXCR and keeps one entry per CDR3 protein. The repertoire holds about 380,000 distinct CDR3 sequences, with 18% as singletons.

Material: blood. The source is a man younger than 35 with Graves' ophthalmopathy. The chain carries TRBV11-2 and TRBJ1-2; 10 bases fit TRBD1. For the CDR3, the DNA is TGTGCCAGCAGCTTAATAATGACAGGGGGCCTTGGCTACACCTTC. Its translation: CASSLIMTGGLGYTF.